This T cell receptor (beta chain) was sequenced during a study of blood T cells in healthy people across ages. CDR3 length equals 14 residues. Germline V lookup: CDR1 GTSNPN, CDR2 SVGIG (reference sequence). V lost 2 bases and J 1 base, leaving 9 bases between the germline ends. Extraction of total RNA produced a minimum of 5.5 micrograms from each sample. A few counts support this clonotype. Its cognate antigen is unknown. Alongside a J-beta primer mix, a sample-barcoded 5' primer served in a second PCR lasting about 7 to 11 cycles. The yield of each sample was at least 2.5 million CDR3-containing paired-end reads. A single record per CDR3 protein comes from TCRdb applying MiXCR to the 5' RACE reads. The sample lists approximately 1.5 million distinct CDR3 sequences, about 42% occurring once. Study outcomes and limitations: When set beside aged donors, long-lived donors presented more naive CD4+ cells and higher diversity. The study lacked donor CMV status, which possibly confounded expanded clonotype changes.

Material: blood. This receptor was taken from a woman aged 18-29 years in good health. The chain recombines TRBV30 with TRBJ2-1; possibly TRBD1 or TRBD2 for D (5 bases each). Written as DNA, the CDR3 is TGTGCCTGGAGTTGGGACCCTTCCTACAATGAGCAGTTCTTC. Translating it yields CAWSWDPSYNEQFF.